The clone carrying this T cell receptor (beta chain) was recorded once. This record comes from a study of blood T cell repertoires in COVID-19. Study in general: Spain, Italy and the United States supplied samples that represented acute and convalescent COVID-19.

Trimming removed 6 bases at V and 2 bases at J, with 11 bases between. Germline V gene sequence: CDR1 ENHRY, CDR2 SYGVKD. This CDR3 has 14 amino acids. Each participant's cohort was designated according to participant-reported clinical history. TCRdb's copy holds only in-frame clones and misses some; the assay was immunoSEQ multiplex PCR. The data show roughly 220,000 clones, with around 90% seen just once and around 15% held by the top ten. The sequencing sample was made of PBMCs or T cells enriched from blood (not recorded which). The chain uses TRBV10-3 and TRBJ1-5; D is perhaps TRBD1 (6 bases). The source is a woman in her 50s with acute COVID-19. The CDR3 DNA follows: TGTGCCATCAGACAGGGTTTTGGCAATCAGCCCCAGCATTTT. Protein sequence: CAIRQGFGNQPQHF.